The clone carrying this TCR beta chain is a singleton in its sample. The data stem from a study of monozygotic twins with cystic fibrosis. The protocol was immunoSEQ multiplex PCR, while the TCRdb copy is restricted to in-frame clones and leaves out a portion. The sample has approximately 11,000 clones; around 95% are singletons. V lost 2 bases and J lost 4; bases outside the gene matches: 16. Germline CDR1 reads MDHEN; CDR2 reads SYDVKM. This CDR3 contains 18 residues. The V call is TRBV28, the J call TRBJ2-5, with 7 bases aligning to TRBD2. Source material: blood. The sequence came from a boy younger than 18 with cystic fibrosis. In DNA, the CDR3 is TGTGCCAGCAGTTTACTACCGGGAGGTTTCCGGAGTCGAGAGACCCAGTACTTC. This sequence encodes CASSLLPGGFRSRETQYF.